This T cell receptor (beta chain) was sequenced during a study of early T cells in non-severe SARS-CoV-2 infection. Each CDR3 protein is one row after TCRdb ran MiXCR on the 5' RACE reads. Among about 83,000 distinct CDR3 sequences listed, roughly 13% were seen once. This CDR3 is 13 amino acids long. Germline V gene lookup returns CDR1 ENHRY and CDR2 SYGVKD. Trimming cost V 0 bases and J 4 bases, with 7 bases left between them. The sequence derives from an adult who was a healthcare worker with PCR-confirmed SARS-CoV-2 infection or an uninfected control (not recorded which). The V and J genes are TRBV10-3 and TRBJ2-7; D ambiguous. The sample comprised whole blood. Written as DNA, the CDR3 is TGTGCCATCAGTGAGTCGTGGATATACGAGCAGTACTTC. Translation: CAISESWIYEQYF.